Included here is one TCR beta chain sequence, with context. The antigen remains unidentified. This sample was taken from a study of identical twins. Study-wide findings and caveats: It was out-of-frame TCR alpha sharing in monozygotic twins that models underestimated.

Looked up from germline, CDR1 is ENHRY and CDR2 is SYGVKD. The length of the CDR3 is 17 residues. J gave up 9 bases and V 0 bases, and 12 bases lay outside the gene matches. The cDNA had a unique molecular identifier and a template-switch universal primer site. TCRdb recomputed calls from the 5' RACE reads with MiXCR, one row per CDR3 protein. Seen here are 700,000 to 950,000 distinct CDR3 sequences, approximately 13% observed once, and the top ten hold around 1.6%. These data also featured in a second study, about yellow fever vaccine responses in identical twins. From that paper: Reportedly, twins showed a vaccine T cell response that looked partly convergent and partly personalized.

Sequenced input: PBMCs. The TCR was taken from a young woman in good health. The rearrangement links TRBV10-3 to TRBJ2-1, with 9 bases matching TRBD2. CDR3 DNA: TGTGCCATCAGTGAGTCCAAACCGGGACTAGCTCGTTCTGAGCAGTTCTTC. Encoded protein: CAISESKPGLARSEQFF.